The T cell receptor (beta chain) under discussion was sequenced for a study of beta chain features in type 1 diabetes. This clone was seen ten or more times. The antigen is undetermined. With 5 bases removed from V and 0 bases from J, the gap between germline ends came to 1 base. This CDR3 contains 12 residues. Germline V gene data show CDR1 as ENHRY and CDR2 as SYGVKD. Whole-study findings and limits: There were fewer insertions and more deletions at the VDJ junctions of type 1 diabetes patients. In every one of the four CD4+ subsets, TCRB CDR3s were moderately but significantly shorter in Type 1 diabetes patients. The similarity of naive, central memory and Treg TCRB repertoires appeared greater among patients than among healthy donors.

Reverse transcription of all isolated RNA meant that expressed TCRB transcripts were sequenced. Some 3.6 million reads on average were seen across naive, central memory and regulatory T cell samples. Here immunoSEQ multiplex PCR was the method, and the copy in TCRdb shows in-frame clones only, minus some. The table lists more than 300,000 clones, roughly a tenth of them singletons, with 0.9% to 1.1% in the top ten. The sequence came from a man younger than 40 with type 1 diabetes. The rearrangement uses TRBV10-3 and TRBJ1-4, with D hard to call. Sequencing was done on a sample of central memory CD4+ T cells from blood. CDR3 sequence (DNA): TGTGCCATCAGTACAACTAATGAAAAACTGTTTTTT. Amino acid sequence: CAISTTNEKLFF.